This TCR beta chain was captured by sequencing in a study of tumor and adjacent non-tumor tissue in lung cancer. General study points: TCR diversity was significantly greater in tumor than normal lung tissue. Patients with more diverse tumor TCRs had worse survival.

Details on this clonotype: Its antigen is not identified.

RNA was extracted from bulk tissue without any cell sorting. Between August and November 2014, newly diagnosed, chemotherapy-naive lung cancer patients underwent thoracic surgery in China. Three rounds of nested PCR, following a modified ARM-PCR protocol, produced the TCRbeta library. TCRdb re-called the multiplex PCR reads with MiXCR, one entry per CDR3 protein. The table has 120,000 or so distinct CDR3 sequences, 84% seen once. The germline V gene has CDR1 SGHNT and CDR2 YENEEA. V was shortened by 5 bases and J by 4 bases, with 18 bases between the two germline ends. This CDR3 spans 15 amino acids. V gene TRBV11-3 combines with J gene TRBJ2-7, with D possibly being TRBD1 (5 bases). This receptor was taken from a man in his 70s with non-small cell lung cancer. Sequencing input: lung tumor tissue. The CDR3 DNA follows: TGTGCCAGCAGCCCCATGACAGTTTTCGTGTACGAGCAGTACTTC. The encoded protein is CASSPMTVFVYEQYF.